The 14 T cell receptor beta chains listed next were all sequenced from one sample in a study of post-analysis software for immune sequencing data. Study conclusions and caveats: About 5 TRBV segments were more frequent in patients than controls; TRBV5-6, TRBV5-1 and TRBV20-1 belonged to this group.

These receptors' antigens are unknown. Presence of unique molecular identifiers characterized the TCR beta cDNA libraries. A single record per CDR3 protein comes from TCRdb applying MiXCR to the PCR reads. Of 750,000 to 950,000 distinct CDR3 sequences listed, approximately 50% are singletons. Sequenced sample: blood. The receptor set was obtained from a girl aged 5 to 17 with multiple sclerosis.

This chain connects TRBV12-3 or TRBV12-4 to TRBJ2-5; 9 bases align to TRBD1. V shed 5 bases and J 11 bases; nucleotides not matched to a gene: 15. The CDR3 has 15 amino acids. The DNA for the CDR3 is TGTGCCAGCAGTCGTCGACAGGGGGGTCCGGGAGAGCAGTACTTC. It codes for CASSRRQGGPGEQYF.

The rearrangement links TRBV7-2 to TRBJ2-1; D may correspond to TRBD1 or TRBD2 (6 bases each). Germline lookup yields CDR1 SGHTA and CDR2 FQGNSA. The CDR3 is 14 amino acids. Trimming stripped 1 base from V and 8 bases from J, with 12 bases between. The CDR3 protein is CASSLEGGRYEQFF. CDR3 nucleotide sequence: TGTGCCAGCAGCTTAGAAGGGGGGCGGTATGAGCAGTTCTTC.

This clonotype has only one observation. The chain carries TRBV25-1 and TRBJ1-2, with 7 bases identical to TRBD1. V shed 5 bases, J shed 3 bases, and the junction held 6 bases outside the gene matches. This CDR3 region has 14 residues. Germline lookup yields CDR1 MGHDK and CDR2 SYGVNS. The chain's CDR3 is CASSRQGVYYGYTF. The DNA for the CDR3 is TGTGCCAGCAGTCGACAGGGAGTCTACTATGGCTACACCTTC.

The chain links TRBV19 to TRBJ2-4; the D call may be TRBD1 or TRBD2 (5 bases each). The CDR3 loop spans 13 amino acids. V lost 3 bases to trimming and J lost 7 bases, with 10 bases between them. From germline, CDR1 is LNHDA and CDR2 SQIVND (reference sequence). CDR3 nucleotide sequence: TGTGCCAGTAGTATCGGGGCGGAGAACATTCAGTACTTC. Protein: CASSIGAENIQYF.

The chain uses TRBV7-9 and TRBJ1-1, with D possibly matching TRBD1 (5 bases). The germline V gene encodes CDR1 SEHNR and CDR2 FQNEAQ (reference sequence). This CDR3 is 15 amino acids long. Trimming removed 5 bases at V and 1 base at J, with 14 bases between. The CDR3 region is CASSRWGGKNTEAFF. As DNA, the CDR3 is TGTGCCAGCAGCAGATGGGGGGGGAAGAACACTGAAGCTTTCTTT. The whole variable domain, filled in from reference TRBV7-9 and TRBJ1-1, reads DTGVSQNPRHKITKRGQNVTFRCDPISEHNRLYWYRQTLGQGPEFLTYFQNEAQLEKSRLLSDRFSAERPKGSFSTLEIQRTEQGDSAMYLCASSRWGGKNTEAFFGQGTRLTVV.

The CDR3 reads CASSPPLAPYYEQYF. DNA for the CDR3: TGTGCCAGCAGCCCTCCTTTAGCCCCCTACTACGAGCAGTACTTC. This chain links TRBV7-9 with TRBJ2-1; D remains unclear. The J call may be faulty, since TRBJ2-7 better matches the DNA end. The CDR3 extends over 15 amino acids. The germline V gene encodes CDR1 SEHNR and CDR2 FQNEAQ (reference sequence).

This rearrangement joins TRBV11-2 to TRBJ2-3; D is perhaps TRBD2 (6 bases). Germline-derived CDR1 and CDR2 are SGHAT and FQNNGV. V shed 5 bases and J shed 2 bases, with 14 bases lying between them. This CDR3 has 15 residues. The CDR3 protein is CASSQLTGVTDTQYF. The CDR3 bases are TGTGCCAGCAGCCAGTTGACGGGAGTCACAGATACGCAGTATTTT.

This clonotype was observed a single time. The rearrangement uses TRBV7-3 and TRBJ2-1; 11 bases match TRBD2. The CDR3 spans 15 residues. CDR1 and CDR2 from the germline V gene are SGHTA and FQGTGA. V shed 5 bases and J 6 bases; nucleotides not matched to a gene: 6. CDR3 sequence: CASSALAGASNEQFF. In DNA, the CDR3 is TGTGCCAGCAGCGCACTAGCGGGGGCAAGCAATGAGCAGTTCTTC.

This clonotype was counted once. This chain's CDR3 is CASSVQGATNEKLFF. CDR3 nucleotide sequence: TGTGCCAGCAGCGTCCAGGGAGCAACTAATGAAAAACTGTTTTTT. The rearrangement links TRBV9 to TRBJ1-4; a possible D gene is TRBD1 (5 bases). Per germline, CDR1 SGDLS and CDR2 YYNGEE. V lost 2 bases and J lost 0, with 8 bases in between. The CDR3 has 15 amino acids.

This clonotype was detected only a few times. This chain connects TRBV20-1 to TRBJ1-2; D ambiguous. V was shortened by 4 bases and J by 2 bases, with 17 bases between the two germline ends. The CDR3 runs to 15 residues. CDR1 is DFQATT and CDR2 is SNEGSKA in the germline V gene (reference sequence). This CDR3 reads CSATDITPGNYGYTF. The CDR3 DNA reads TGCAGTGCTACCGACATCACGCCGGGAAACTATGGCTACACCTTC.

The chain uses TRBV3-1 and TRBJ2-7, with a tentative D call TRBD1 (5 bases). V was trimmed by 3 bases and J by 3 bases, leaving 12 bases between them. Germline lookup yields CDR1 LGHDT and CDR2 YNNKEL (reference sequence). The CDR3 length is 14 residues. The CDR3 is CASSQIGEGYEQYF. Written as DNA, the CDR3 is TGTGCCAGCAGCCAGATAGGGGAAGGCTACGAGCAGTACTTC.

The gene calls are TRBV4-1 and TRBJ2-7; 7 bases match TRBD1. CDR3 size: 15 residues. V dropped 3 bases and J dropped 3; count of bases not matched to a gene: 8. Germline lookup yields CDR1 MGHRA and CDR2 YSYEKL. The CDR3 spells CASSQETGVDYEQYF. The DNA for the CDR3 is TGCGCCAGCAGCCAGGAAACAGGGGTGGACTACGAGCAGTACTTC.

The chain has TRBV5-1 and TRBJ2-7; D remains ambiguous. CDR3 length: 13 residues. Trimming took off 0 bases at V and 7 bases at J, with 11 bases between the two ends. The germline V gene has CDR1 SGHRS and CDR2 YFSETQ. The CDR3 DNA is TGCGCCAGCAGCTTGGGGGCGAGTACTGAGCAGTACTTC. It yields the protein CASSLGASTEQYF.

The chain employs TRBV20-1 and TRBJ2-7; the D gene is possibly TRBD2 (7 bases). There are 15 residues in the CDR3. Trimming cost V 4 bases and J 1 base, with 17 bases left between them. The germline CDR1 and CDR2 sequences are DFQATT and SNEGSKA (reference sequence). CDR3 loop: CSATAGALKSYEQYF. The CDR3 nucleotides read TGCAGTGCTACCGCGGGGGCACTCAAGTCCTACGAGCAGTACTTC.